This entry describes one T cell receptor (beta chain). Some clones are missing from TCRdb's copy, which holds only in-frame ones; the method was immunoSEQ multiplex PCR. The profile shows under 95,000 clones, 85% to 95% of them singletons. This entry is derived from a study of T cell changes during pregnancy in multiple sclerosis. The J segment lost 0 bases and the V segment lost 1 base, leaving 6 bases of the junction unmatched. Germline loops: CDR1 GTSNPN, CDR2 SVGIG (reference sequence). CDR3 length: 18 amino acids. The source was peripheral blood, collected after pregnancy. J is TRBJ2-4 and V is TRBV30; 13 nucleotides match TRBD2. The sequence derives from a female donor with multiple sclerosis, enrolled in a pregnancy study. CDR3 sequence: CAWSGLAGGTIAKNIQYF. CDR3 nucleotides: TGTGCCTGGAGTGGACTAGCGGGAGGTACTATAGCCAAAAACATTCAGTACTTC.